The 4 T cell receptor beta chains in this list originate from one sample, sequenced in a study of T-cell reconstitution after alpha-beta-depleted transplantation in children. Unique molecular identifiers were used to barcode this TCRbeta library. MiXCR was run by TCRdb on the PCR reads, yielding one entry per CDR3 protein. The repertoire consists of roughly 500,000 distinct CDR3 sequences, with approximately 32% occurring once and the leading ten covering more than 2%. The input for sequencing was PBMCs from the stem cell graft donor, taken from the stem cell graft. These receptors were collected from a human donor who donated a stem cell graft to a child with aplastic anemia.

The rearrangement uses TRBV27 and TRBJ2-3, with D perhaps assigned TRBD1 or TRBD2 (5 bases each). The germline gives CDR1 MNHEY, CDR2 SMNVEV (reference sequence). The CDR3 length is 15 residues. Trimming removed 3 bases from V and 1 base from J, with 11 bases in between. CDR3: CASSLRGIRTDTQYF. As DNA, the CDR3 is TGTGCCAGCAGTTTGAGGGGCATTCGCACAGATACGCAGTATTTT.

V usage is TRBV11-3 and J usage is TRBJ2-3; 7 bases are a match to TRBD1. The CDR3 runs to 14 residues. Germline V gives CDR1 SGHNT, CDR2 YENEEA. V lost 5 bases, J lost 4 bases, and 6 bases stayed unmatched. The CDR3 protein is CASSLTGYADTQYF. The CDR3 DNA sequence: TGTGCCAGCAGCCTGACAGGGTACGCAGATACGCAGTATTTT.

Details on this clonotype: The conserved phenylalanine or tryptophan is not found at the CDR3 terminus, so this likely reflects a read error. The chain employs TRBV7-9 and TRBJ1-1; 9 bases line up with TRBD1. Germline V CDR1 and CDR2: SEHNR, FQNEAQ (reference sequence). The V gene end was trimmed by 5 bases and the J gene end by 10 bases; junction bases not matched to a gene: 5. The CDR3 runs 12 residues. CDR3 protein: CASSRDRASAFL. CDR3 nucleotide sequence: TGTGCCAGCAGCAGGGACAGGGCGTCAGCTTTCTTG.

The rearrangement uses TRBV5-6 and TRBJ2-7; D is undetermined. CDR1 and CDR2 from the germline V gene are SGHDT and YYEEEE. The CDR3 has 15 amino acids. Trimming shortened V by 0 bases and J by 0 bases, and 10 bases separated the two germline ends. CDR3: CASSLVGSVSYEQYF. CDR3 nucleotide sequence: TGTGCCAGCAGCTTGGTAGGCTCAGTCTCCTACGAGCAGTACTTC. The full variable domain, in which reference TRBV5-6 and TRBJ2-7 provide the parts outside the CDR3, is DAGVTQSPTHLIKTRGQQVTLRCSPKSGHDTVSWYQQALGQGPQFIFQYYEEEERQRGNFPDRFSGHQFPNYSSELNVNALLLGDSALYLCASSLVGSVSYEQYFGPGTRLTVT.